The clone carrying this TCR beta chain was seen more than once but under ten times. Its specificity is not known. This record belongs to a study of beta chain features in type 1 diabetes. Sequencing targeted expressed TCRB transcripts, as all isolated RNA had been reverse transcribed. TCRdb's table, derived via immunoSEQ multiplex PCR, lists solely in-frame clones and lacks some. The sample contains about 300,000 clones, roughly 12% of which appear only once. Whole-study results and caveats: Patients' naive, central memory and regulatory TCRB repertoires appeared more alike than those of healthy donors. For cells with high TCR expression, cDNA sequencing could yield over-representation. Shorter TCRB CDR3s, moderately but significantly so, marked every one of the four CD4+ subsets in Type 1 diabetes patients. VDJ junctions from patients with type 1 diabetes contained fewer insertions and more deletions.

Germline V CDR1 and CDR2: GTSNPN, SVGIG (reference sequence). The CDR3 is made up of 12 amino acids. Trimming took off 2 bases at V and 4 bases at J, with 8 bases between the two ends. Sequencing used naive CD4+ T cells from blood. The source is a woman younger than 30 with type 1 diabetes. The chain joins TRBV30 to TRBJ1-1; D gene uncertain. The CDR3 here is CAWSPGVTEAFF. The CDR3 nucleotides are TGTGCCTGGAGTCCGGGTGTCACTGAAGCTTTCTTT.